These 8 T cell receptor beta chains were all obtained from the same sample, sequenced in a study of blood T cell repertoires in COVID-19. Measured with immunoSEQ multiplex PCR; TCRdb has only the in-frame clones, and not every one. The repertoire includes a few hundred thousand clones, 85% to 90% of them detected once, and 6.3% sits in the top ten. Sequenced sample: peripheral blood. These receptors all come from a woman aged 45-65 years with COVID-19, enrolled during active disease.

The chain carries TRBV19 and TRBJ2-1; 11 nucleotides agree with TRBD1. The V gene's germline CDR1 is LNHDA and CDR2 SQIVND (reference sequence). This CDR3 spans 15 amino acids. V was clipped by 4 bases and J by 8 bases; unmatched bases: 7. The DNA for the CDR3 is TGTGCCAGTAGTAGCGGGACAGGGGGTACCGATGAGCAGTTCTTC. It translates to CASSSGTGGTDEQFF.

The chain is built from TRBV5-1 and TRBJ1-1; the D gene is possibly TRBD1 (5 bases). This CDR3 has 17 residues. CDR1 and CDR2 (germline): SGHRS, YFSETQ. With 2 bases removed from V and 0 bases from J, the gap between germline ends came to 17 bases. The CDR3, as DNA: TGCGCCAGCAGCTTTTACTCCGGGGGAGGATTGAACACTGAAGCTTTCTTT. It encodes CASSFYSGGGLNTEAFF.

This chain links TRBV2 with TRBJ2-7; maybe TRBD2 (5 bases). V lost 4 bases and J 0 bases, leaving 13 bases between the germline ends. The germline gives CDR1 SNHLY, CDR2 FYNNEI. The CDR3 sequence is 15 residues long. The CDR3 here is CASSVVAGNSYEQYF. For the CDR3, the DNA is TGTGCCAGCAGTGTCGTCGCGGGCAACTCCTACGAGCAGTACTTC.

The chain couples TRBV6-4 to TRBJ1-1, with D possibly TRBD1 on 5 matching bases. The CDR3 contains 13 residues. V was clipped by 4 bases and J by 2 bases, with 8 bases between them. CDR1 is MRHNA and CDR2 is SNTAGT in the germline V gene. In nucleotides, the CDR3 is TGTGCCAGCAGTGGGACACGAAACACTGAAGCTTTCTTT. Translated, it gives CASSGTRNTEAFF.

The V call is TRBV5-1, the J call TRBJ2-7; 9 bases fit TRBD2. The J segment lost 0 bases and the V segment lost 0 bases, leaving 7 bases of the junction unmatched. Germline-derived CDR1 and CDR2 are SGHRS and YFSETQ. The CDR3 is made up of 17 amino acids. CDR3 loop: CASSLGLGSGSSYEQYF. In DNA form, the CDR3 reads TGCGCCAGCAGCTTGGGTCTAGGTAGCGGGAGCTCCTACGAGCAGTACTTC.

The gene calls are TRBV5-1 and TRBJ2-5, with 11 positions matching TRBD2. Germline V gene sequence: CDR1 SGHRS, CDR2 YFSETQ. The CDR3 consists of 16 residues. V lost 0 bases to trimming and J lost 4 bases; unmatched junction nucleotides: 5. CDR3 in DNA: TGCGCCAGCAGCTTGGGACTAGCGGGATTCTTAGAGACCCAGTACTTC. Its protein product is CASSLGLAGFLETQYF.

The chain has TRBV6-1 and TRBJ1-1; 7 nucleotides line up with TRBD1. The CDR3 is made up of 12 amino acids. Trimming at V came to 2 bases and at J to 8 bases, leaving 2 bases not matched to a gene. CDR1 is MNHNS and CDR2 is SASEGT in the germline V gene. CDR3 sequence (DNA): TGTGCCAGCAGTGAAAGGACAGGAGAAGCTTTCTTT. This translates into CASSERTGEAFF.

V gene TRBV7-7 combines with J gene TRBJ2-1; 12 bases match TRBD1. CDR1 SSHAT and CDR2 FNYEAQ come from the germline V gene (reference sequence). V was pared by 5 bases and J by 7 bases, with 6 bases of the junction left unmatched. The CDR3 is made up of 15 amino acids. The CDR3 is CASSPGTGGMNEQFF. The CDR3 DNA reads as TGTGCCAGCAGCCCCGGGACAGGGGGCATGAATGAGCAGTTCTTC.